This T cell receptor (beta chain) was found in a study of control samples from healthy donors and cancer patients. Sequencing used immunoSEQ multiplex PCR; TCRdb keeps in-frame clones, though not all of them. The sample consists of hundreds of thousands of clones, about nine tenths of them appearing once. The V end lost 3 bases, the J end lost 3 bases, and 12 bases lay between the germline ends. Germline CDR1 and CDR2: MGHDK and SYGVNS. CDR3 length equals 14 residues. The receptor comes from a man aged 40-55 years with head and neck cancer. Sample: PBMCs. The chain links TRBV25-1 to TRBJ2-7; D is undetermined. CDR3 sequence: CASSDPRSFYEQYF. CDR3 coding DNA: TGTGCCAGCAGTGACCCCAGGAGTTTCTACGAGCAGTACTTC.